Below, 20 T cell receptor beta chains from the same sample are listed, as sequenced in a study of T cells in Graves' hyperthyroidism and ophthalmopathy. TCR beta CDR3 regions were amplified from RNA. First-round RT-PCR with HTBI primers amplified the TCR CDR3 region. TCRdb recomputed calls from the multiplex PCR reads with MiXCR, one row per CDR3 protein. The sample contains 500,000 to 800,000 distinct CDR3 sequences, more than 12% of which appear only once. Sequencing input: blood. The receptors originated from a woman aged 50 to 60 with Graves' ophthalmopathy.

This clonotype was counted many times. The chain links TRBV29-1 to TRBJ2-3; D gene unclear. V was cut by 3 bases and J by 4 bases, with 8 bases left in between. The germline gives CDR1 SQVTM, CDR2 ANQGSEA. The CDR3 length is 12 residues. CDR3 sequence reads: CSVDGRSDTQYF. DNA of the CDR3: TGCAGCGTTGATGGCCGCTCAGATACGCAGTATTTT.

This clonotype was observed at least ten times. One end of the junction is discordant with germline, which a read error may explain. This chain links TRBV7-9 with TRBJ1-1; no clear D. The germline gives CDR1 SEHNR, CDR2 FQNEAQ (reference sequence). The CDR3 runs 13 residues. CDR3 DNA sequence: TGCGCCAGCAGCTTGGAGGGAGGCACTGAAGCTTTCTTT. Translation gives CASSLEGGTEAFF.

This clonotype has a count of ten or more. This sequence joins TRBV6-2 or TRBV6-3 and TRBJ1-1; D not resolved. Trimming took 0 bases from V and 0 from J, leaving 8 bases between them. The CDR3 totals 15 residues. Germline CDR1 and CDR2: MNHEY and SVGEGT. CDR3 sequence: CASSYSAPMNTEAFF. The CDR3 DNA reads as TGTGCCAGCAGTTACTCTGCACCTATGAACACTGAAGCTTTCTTT.

V usage is TRBV29-1 and J usage is TRBJ2-5, with D tentatively TRBD1 or TRBD2 (6 bases each). V dropped 0 bases and J dropped 1 base, with 15 bases sitting between them. CDR3 length: 16 amino acids. In germline, CDR1 is SQVTM, CDR2 ANQGSEA. Here the CDR3 DNA reads TGCAGCGTTGAAGATAGTAGGGGGGTCAGCCAAGAGACCCAGTACTTC. It specifies CSVEDSRGVSQETQYF.

V usage is TRBV6-2 or TRBV6-3 and J usage is TRBJ2-7; D might be TRBD2 (6 bases). CDR3 size: 14 residues. Germline V gene sequence: CDR1 MNHEY, CDR2 SVGEGT. Trimming removed 4 bases from V and 3 bases from J, with 13 bases in between. The CDR3, as DNA: TGTGCCAGCAGTTTGATAGCGGAAAGCTACGAGCAGTACTTC. This gives the protein CASSLIAESYEQYF.

In this sample, this clonotype turned up many times. The chain carries TRBV20-1 and TRBJ2-5, with D perhaps TRBD2 (6 bases). Trimming took 6 bases from V and 2 from J, leaving 22 bases between them. The CDR3 extends over 16 amino acids. Germline CDR1 is DFQATT and CDR2 is SNEGSKA (reference sequence). CDR3 DNA sequence: TGCAGTGCCTTGGACTACCGGAAATCATCGCAAGAGACCCAGTACTTC. It is translated as CSALDYRKSSQETQYF.

The genes are TRBV9 and TRBJ2-5; 12 bases fit TRBD1. Germline V gene data show CDR1 as SGDLS and CDR2 as YYNGEE. V dropped 0 bases and J dropped 5; count of bases not matched to a gene: 5. CDR3 length: 16 residues. CDR3 sequence reads: CASSVEGTGGRETQYF. The DNA for the CDR3 is TGTGCCAGCAGCGTAGAGGGGACAGGGGGCCGTGAGACCCAGTACTTC. Full variable domain (rest looked up from reference TRBV9 and TRBJ2-5): DSGVTQTPKHLITATGQRVTLRCSPRSGDLSVYWYQQSLDQGLQFLIQYYNGEERAKGNILERFSAQQFPDLHSELNLSSLELGDSALYFCASSVEGTGGRETQYFGPGTRLLVL.

Details on this clonotype: A read error is possible here, since a much larger clone lies one base away. The genes are TRBV13 and TRBJ2-7, with TRBD1 matching over 7 bases. Germline V CDR1 and CDR2: PRHDT, FYEKMQ (reference sequence). The CDR3 covers 14 residues. J gave up 1 base and V 5 bases, and 5 bases lay outside the gene matches. CDR3 sequence: CASSPYRGSYEQYF. CDR3 nucleotides: TGTGCCAGCAGCCCCTACAGGGGATCCTACGAGCAGTACTTC.

This clonotype has at least ten counts. CDR3 coding DNA: TGTGCCAGCAGACGTAGCGGGTCTGACTACAATGAGCAGTTCTTC. Translated: CASRRSGSDYNEQFF. The chain carries TRBV5-8 and TRBJ2-1; 7 bases line up with TRBD2. J lost 3 bases, V lost 5 bases, and 8 bases had no gene match. Germline-derived CDR1 and CDR2 are SGHTS and YDEGEE. This CDR3 spans 15 amino acids. Drawing the rest from reference TRBV5-8 and TRBJ2-1, the complete variable domain is EAGVTQSPTHLIKTRGQQATLRCSPISGHTSVYWYQQALGLGLQFLLWYDEGEERNRGNFPPRFSGRQFPNYSSELNVNALELEDSALYLCASRRSGSDYNEQFFGPGTRLTVL.

This clonotype has just a few counts. The genes are TRBV6-2 or TRBV6-3 and TRBJ2-4; D is unclear. The V end was cut by 4 bases, the J end by 15 bases, with 22 bases between. The CDR3 totals 14 residues. The germline gives CDR1 MNHEY, CDR2 SVGEGT. CDR3 nucleotide sequence: TGTGCCAGCAGTTCCCACCTCCGAGGAGTTTATAGGTACTTC. This gives the protein CASSSHLRGVYRYF.

Many counts were recorded for this clonotype. The rearrangement joins TRBV7-6 to TRBJ2-2; 15 bases are shared with TRBD2. CDR3 length: 15 residues. Germline lookup yields CDR1 SGHVS and CDR2 FNYEAQ. V gave up 6 bases and J gave up 8 bases; unmatched junction bases: 4. CDR3 DNA sequence: TGTGCCAGCAGAGGACTAGCGGGAGGGGCGGGGGAGCTGTTTTTT. Protein product: CASRGLAGGAGELFF.

This clonotype was detected ten times or more. This sequence joins TRBV28 and TRBJ2-7; the match to TRBD2 covers 9 bases. Germline CDR1 is MDHEN and CDR2 is SYDVKM. The CDR3 contains 15 residues. V trimming: 2 bases; J trimming: 5 bases; junction bases outside the gene matches: 7. The CDR3 is CASSLAGGPYDEQYF. Here the CDR3 DNA reads TGTGCCAGCAGTTTAGCGGGAGGGCCGTACGACGAGCAGTACTTC.

This clonotype came up a few times. This may arise from a read error, as a much more abundant clone is one base away. The V call is TRBV5-1, the J call TRBJ1-1; D possibly corresponds to TRBD1 (5 bases). This CDR3 is built from 13 residues. Germline lookup yields CDR1 SGHRS and CDR2 YFSETQ. Trimming pared 4 bases from V and 4 bases from J, leaving 11 bases between. In DNA form, the CDR3 reads TGCGCCAGCAGCGGCGGGACGGCCACTGAAGCTTTCTTT. Translation: CASSGGTATEAFF. Combining the CDR3 with reference TRBV5-1 and TRBJ1-1 gives the whole variable domain KAGVTQTPRYLIKTRGQQVTLSCSPISGHRSVSWYQQTPGQGLQFLFEYFSETQRNKGNFPGRFSGRQFSNSRSEMNVSTLELGDSALYLCASSGGTATEAFFGQGTRLTVV.

This clonotype was seen ten or more times. The chain employs TRBV2 and TRBJ1-5; 9 nucleotides line up with TRBD1. Trimming at V came to 6 bases and at J to 2 bases, leaving 5 bases not matched to a gene. The CDR3 covers 15 residues. Germline V gene sequence: CDR1 SNHLY, CDR2 FYNNEI. CDR3 DNA sequence: TGTGCCAGCAGGAGTGACAGGGGGGGCAATCAGCCCCAGCATTTT. Amino acids: CASRSDRGGNQPQHF.

Turning to this clonotype: Since a much larger clone is just one base distant, this may be a read error. The chain uses TRBV20-1 and TRBJ1-4, with no clear D. The V and J ends lost 1 base and 6 bases respectively, with 9 bases between them. This CDR3 has 13 residues. Germline V lookup: CDR1 DFQATT, CDR2 SNEGSKA (reference sequence). The CDR3 is CSARVHGDEKLFF. The CDR3 coding sequence is TGCAGTGCTAGAGTCCATGGTGATGAAAAACTGTTTTTT.

In this sample, this clonotype turned up many times. The chain uses TRBV28 and TRBJ1-5; D might be TRBD1 (5 bases). The V end was cut by 6 bases, the J end by 2 bases, with 14 bases between. CDR1 is MDHEN and CDR2 is SYDVKM in the germline V gene. This CDR3 has 15 residues. The CDR3 region has the DNA TGTGCCAGCAGGAAGAGGGGTCGGGGCAATCAGCCCCAGCATTTT. This sequence encodes CASRKRGRGNQPQHF.

Many counts were recorded for this clonotype. The chain carries TRBV4-3 and TRBJ2-5; 11 bases are a match to TRBD2. V shed 0 bases and J 4 bases; nucleotides not matched to a gene: 7. Germline V CDR1 and CDR2: LGHNA, YSLEER. The CDR3 has 17 residues. The CDR3 DNA reads as TGCGCCAGCAGCCAAGAAAGAGGCCTAGCGGGGGGAGAGACCCAGTACTTC. The encoded protein is CASSQERGLAGGETQYF.

In its sample, this clonotype was seen many times. The chain has TRBV20-1 and TRBJ2-3, with TRBD2 matching 12 bases. CDR3 length: 15 amino acids. Germline V gene data show CDR1 as DFQATT and CDR2 as SNEGSKA (reference sequence). The trim removed 6 bases at V and 4 bases at J, leaving 8 bases unmatched. The DNA for the CDR3 is TGCAGTGCAACCGGGACTAGCGGGTTCGCAGATACGCAGTATTTT. Its protein product is CSATGTSGFADTQYF.

The sample holds many counts of this clonotype. J is TRBJ1-4 and V is TRBV29-1; 7 bases agree with TRBD1. J was trimmed by 5 bases and V by 6 bases; bases with no gene match: 9. Germline lookup yields CDR1 SQVTM and CDR2 ANQGSEA. This CDR3 is built from 14 residues. In nucleotides, the CDR3 is TGCAGCGTGATGGCGACAGGGAGAAATGAAAAACTGTTTTTT. It encodes CSVMATGRNEKLFF.

In this sample, this clonotype turned up many times. The gene calls are TRBV15 and TRBJ2-1, with D unclear. The V gene's germline CDR1 is LNHNV and CDR2 YYDKDF (reference sequence). There are 14 residues in the CDR3. V was cut by 0 bases and J by 5 bases, with 8 bases left in between. The CDR3 protein is CATSRDMRNNEQFF. The CDR3 DNA is TGTGCCACCAGCAGAGATATGAGGAACAATGAGCAGTTCTTC.